This T cell receptor beta chain was identified during a study of PD-L1 blockade in urothelial cancer. Study overall: Median T cell yield per blood sample was more than 120,000 cells.

The time point: pretreatment peripheral blood. The CDR3 consists of 13 residues. Germline V gene lookup returns CDR1 SNHLY and CDR2 FYNNEI. Trimming left V 7 bases short and J 4 bases short, with 13 bases between. Measured with immunoSEQ multiplex PCR; TCRdb has only the in-frame clones, and not every one. The repertoire consists of roughly 100,000 clones, with about 90% occurring once and the leading ten covering about 0.89%. This material consisted of PBMCs, taken around atezolizumab (anti-PD-L1) treatment. The receptor was derived from a woman of 80 years or more with urothelial cancer. The rearrangement uses TRBV2 and TRBJ1-2; D is unresolved. In nucleotides, the CDR3 is TGTGCCAGCAAGGAACAGACCGCCTATGGCTACACCTTC. As protein: CASKEQTAYGYTF.